The following is a T cell receptor (beta chain) sequence with its context. What this receptor recognizes is not known. Base qualities are not recorded, but no much larger clone differs from it by a single base. To sequence the TCRbeta CDR3 region, genomic DNA was isolated from the sorted cells. The immunoSEQ Assay was used for sequencing of TCRbeta CDR3 regions. TCRdb retrieved this table from immuneACCESS and kept in-frame rearrangements only. Not all clones are present; in checked studies, unresolved V genes account for under half, and no reason is known for the remainder. The sample data list tens of thousands of clones, and about 81% of these were observed just once. The ten top clones hold approximately 1.6% of the sample. This sample was included in a study of OX40 agonist ivuxolimab in advanced cancers. As for the study more broadly: Ivuxolimab, which targeted the costimulatory receptor OX40 (CD134), was an agonistic, fully human IgG2 monoclonal antibody. Intravenous ivuxolimab was administered to patients every 2 weeks at six dose levels: 0.01, 0.1, 0.3, 1.5, 3 and 10 mg/kg. The purpose of peripheral TCRbeta sequencing was to test whether ivuxolimab changed TCR sequence diversity and led to clonal T-cell expansion. Patients were allowed to have had prior anti-PD-1, anti-PD-L1 or anti-CTLA-4 therapy, and 40% to 45% of the dose-escalation patients had previously received checkpoint inhibitors. Three dose-escalation patients achieved partial responses, one with hepatocellular carcinoma and two with cutaneous melanoma. Among the approximately 54 dose-escalation patients, approximately 20 had hepatocellular carcinoma, 15 or so melanoma, 9 renal cell carcinoma and 9 head and neck cancer. In the dose-escalation cohort, nearly 85% of patients were male, and the mean age was approximately 60 years with a range of roughly 23 to 90. The paper covers the monotherapy dose-escalation part of the phase I ivuxolimab trial, which included N of about 56 patients.

The trial excluded patients who had a history of autoimmune disease or were on systemic immunosuppression. Peripheral blood for TCR sequencing was collected from all dose cohorts at baseline, on cycle 4 day 1, and on cycle 7 day 1. Samples were obtained from an open-label, multicenter, first-in-human phase I dose-escalation trial of ivuxolimab. Adults with locally advanced or metastatic melanoma, renal cell, hepatocellular, or head and neck squamous cell carcinoma were enrolled in the trial. Before TCR sequencing, CD4+ and CD8+ T cells were separately sorted from peripheral blood. The research as a whole found: At doses of 0.1 to 3.0 mg/kg, clonal expansion of both CD4+ and CD8+ blood T cells was observed from baseline to week 6. The antigen specificity of the peripheral T cells that underwent clonal expansion was not determined. After ivuxolimab, more expanded clones were found on average in CD8+ T cells than in CD4+ T cells. Low levels of normalized T-cell clonal expansion were also seen in some nonresponding patients. In the 0.1-3.0 mg/kg groups, partial responders were among the patients with the lowest normalized peripheral clonal expansion, particularly in CD8+ T cells.

Based on the germline V gene, the CDR1 and CDR2 sequences are SGHAT and FQNNGV. Trimming removed 3 bases from V and 0 bases from J, leaving 12 bases between the germline ends. Its CDR3 holds 17 amino acids, cysteine through phenylalanine. Of all the DNA, just the CDR3 is kept, 51 bases in frame from base 1. The chain is encoded by TRBV11-2 joined to TRBJ2-6; the D call is possibly TRBD1 or TRBD2, each sharing 6 bases. The source is an adult with an advanced solid tumor such as melanoma, head and neck, liver or kidney cancer. Specimen: CD4+ or CD8+ T cells sorted from blood, collected in a trial of the OX40 agonist ivuxolimab. The DNA sequence is TGTGCCAGCAGCTTCCGGGGGCCTTACTCTGGGGCCAACGTCCTGACTTTC. Its amino acids are CASSFRGPYSGANVLTF.